This TCR beta chain was documented in a study of identical twins. TCRdb re-derived calls from the 5' RACE reads in MiXCR, one entry per CDR3 protein. This table has 400,000 to 500,000 distinct CDR3 sequences, 15% to 20% appearing once. Findings and limits, study-wide: Part of the zero-insertion signal could reflect confounding by invariant MAIT and iNKT cells. Out-of-frame sharing of TCR alpha in monozygotic twins was underestimated by models.

Germline-derived CDR1 and CDR2 are SQVTM and ANQGSEA. With V trimmed by 6 bases and J by 5 bases, 6 bases remained unmatched. The CDR3 is 12 residues long. A note on this clonotype: What it binds is unknown.

The chain has TRBV29-1 and TRBJ2-5, with 7 bases aligning to TRBD1. Material for sequencing was naive T cells sorted from blood. The TCR originated in a man between 45 and 60 years old in good health. CDR3 in DNA: TGCAGCGTCGGTCGGACAGGCGAGACCCAGTACTTC. It yields the protein CSVGRTGETQYF. The full variable domain, in which reference TRBV29-1 and TRBJ2-5 provide the parts outside the CDR3, is SAVISQKPSRDICQRGTSLTIQCQVDSQVTMMFWYRQQPGQSLTLIATANQGSEATYESGFVIDKFPISRPNLTFSTLTVSNMSPEDSSIYLCSVGRTGETQYFGPGTRLLVL.